This T cell receptor beta chain was sequenced for a study of T cells after yellow fever vaccination. The CDR3 extends over 14 amino acids. CDR1 KGHSH and CDR2 LQKENI come from the germline V gene. V lost 3 bases and J 4 bases, leaving 13 bases between the germline ends. This clonotype has at least ten counts. TCRdb fed the 5' RACE reads into MiXCR, producing one record per CDR3 protein. The sample has 250,000 to 300,000 distinct CDR3 sequences; around 10% are singletons. This specimen was CD4+ T cells sorted from PBMCs, taken 5 days after the yellow fever booster vaccination. The chain employs TRBV18 and TRBJ2-7; D uncertain. This TCR was sampled from a man between 18 and 29 years old who received the YFV17D yellow fever vaccine. This CDR3 is CASSPGIVEYEQYF. DNA of the CDR3: TGTGCCAGCTCACCGGGGATTGTGGAGTACGAGCAGTACTTC.